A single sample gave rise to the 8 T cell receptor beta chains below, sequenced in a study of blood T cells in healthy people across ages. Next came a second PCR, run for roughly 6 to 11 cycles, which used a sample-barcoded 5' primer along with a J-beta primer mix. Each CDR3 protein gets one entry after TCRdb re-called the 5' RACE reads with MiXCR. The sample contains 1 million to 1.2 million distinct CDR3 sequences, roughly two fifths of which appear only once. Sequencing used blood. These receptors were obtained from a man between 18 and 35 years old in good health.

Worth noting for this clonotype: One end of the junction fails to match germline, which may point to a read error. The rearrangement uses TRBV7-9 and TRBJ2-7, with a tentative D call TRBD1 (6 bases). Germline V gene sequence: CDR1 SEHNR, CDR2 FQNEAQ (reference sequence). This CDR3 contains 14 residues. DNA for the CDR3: TGTGCCGGCAGCTTCGGACAGAGCGCCTACGAGCAGTACTTC. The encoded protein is CAGSFGQSAYEQYF.

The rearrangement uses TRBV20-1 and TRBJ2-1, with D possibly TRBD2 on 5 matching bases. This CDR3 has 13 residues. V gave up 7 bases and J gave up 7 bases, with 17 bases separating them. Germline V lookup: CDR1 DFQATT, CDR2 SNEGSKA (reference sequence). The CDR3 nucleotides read TGCAGTGTGTTGAGGCCTAGCAGGAATGAGCAGTTCTTC. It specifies CSVLRPSRNEQFF.

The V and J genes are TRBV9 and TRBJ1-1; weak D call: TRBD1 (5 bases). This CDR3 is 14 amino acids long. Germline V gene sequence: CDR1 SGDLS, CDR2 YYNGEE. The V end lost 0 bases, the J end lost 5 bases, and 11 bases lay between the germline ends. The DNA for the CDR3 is TGTGCCAGCAGCGTAGGTCAGGGCTGGACTGAAGCTTTCTTT. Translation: CASSVGQGWTEAFF.

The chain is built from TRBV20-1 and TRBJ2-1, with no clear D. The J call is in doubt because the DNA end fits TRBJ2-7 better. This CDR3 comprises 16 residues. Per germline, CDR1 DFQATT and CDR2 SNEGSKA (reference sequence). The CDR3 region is CSAPLGPSSSYNEQYF. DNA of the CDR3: TGCAGTGCTCCCCTTGGGCCCTCCAGCTCCTACAATGAGCAGTACTTC.

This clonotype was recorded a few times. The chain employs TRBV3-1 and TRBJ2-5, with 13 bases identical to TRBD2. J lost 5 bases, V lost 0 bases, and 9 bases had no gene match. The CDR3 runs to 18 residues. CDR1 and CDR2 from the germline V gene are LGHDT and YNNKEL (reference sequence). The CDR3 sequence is CASSQELLAGGLGETQYF. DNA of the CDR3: TGTGCCAGCAGCCAAGAGCTACTAGCGGGGGGGCTTGGGGAGACCCAGTACTTC.

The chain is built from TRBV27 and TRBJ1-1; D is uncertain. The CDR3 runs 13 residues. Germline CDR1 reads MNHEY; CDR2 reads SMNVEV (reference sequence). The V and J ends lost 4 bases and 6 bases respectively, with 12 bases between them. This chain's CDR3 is CASSSLGRSEAFF. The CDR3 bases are TGTGCCAGCAGTTCGCTAGGTCGCTCTGAAGCTTTCTTT.

The CDR3 nucleotides read TGTGCCAGCAGAGACGATGACAGTTATGGCTACACCTTC. Protein sequence: CASRDDDSYGYTF. V usage is TRBV6-5 and J usage is TRBJ1-2, with a possible D match to TRBD1 (5 bases). Germline assignment: CDR1 MNHEY and CDR2 SVGAGI. CDR3 length: 13 residues. The germline V and J ends were trimmed by 6 bases and 5 bases, with 13 bases remaining between them.

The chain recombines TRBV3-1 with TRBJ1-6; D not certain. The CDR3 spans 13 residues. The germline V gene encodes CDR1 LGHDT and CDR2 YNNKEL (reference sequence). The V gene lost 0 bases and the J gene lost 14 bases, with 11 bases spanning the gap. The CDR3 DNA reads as TGTGCCAGCAGCCAAGATCCGGGCCCATCCCTCCACTTT. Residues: CASSQDPGPSLHF.